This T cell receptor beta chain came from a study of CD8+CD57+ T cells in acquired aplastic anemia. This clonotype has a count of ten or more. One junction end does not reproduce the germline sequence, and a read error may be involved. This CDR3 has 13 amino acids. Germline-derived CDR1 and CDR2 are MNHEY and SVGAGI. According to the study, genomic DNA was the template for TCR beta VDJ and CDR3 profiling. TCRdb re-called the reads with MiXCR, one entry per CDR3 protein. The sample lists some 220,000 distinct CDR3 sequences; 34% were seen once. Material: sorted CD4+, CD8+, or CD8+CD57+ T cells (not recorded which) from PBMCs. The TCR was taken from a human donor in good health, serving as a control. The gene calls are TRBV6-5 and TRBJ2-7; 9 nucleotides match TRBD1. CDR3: CASSSEQGATVNF. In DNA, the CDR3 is TGTGCCAGCAGTTCCGAACAGGGGGCGACCGTTAACTTC.